This T cell receptor (beta chain) was observed in a study of T cell repertoires in cytomegalovirus infection. Of note for this clonotype: Antigen specificity is unknown.

TCRdb re-called the reads through MiXCR, storing one row per CDR3 protein. The table shows more than 250,000 distinct CDR3 sequences, with just under 25% occurring only once. Germline V gives CDR1 MNHEY, CDR2 SMNVEV (reference sequence). Trimming took off 6 bases at V and 5 bases at J, with 14 bases between the two ends. The CDR3 has 14 residues. The sequence was collected from a human donor in good health (CMV status not recorded). Some clones in this sample may be carry-over from other donors' samples. Here the sequenced sample was cultured PBMCs, taken from culture after CMV antigen stimulation. The chain couples TRBV27 to TRBJ2-1; D not resolved. CDR3 residues: CASRKGSSNNEQFF. CDR3 in DNA: TGTGCCAGCAGAAAGGGATCTTCAAACAATGAGCAGTTCTTC.